This T cell receptor (beta chain) was observed in a study of OX40 agonist ivuxolimab in advanced cancers. Between the trimmed V and J ends, which lost 5 bases and 3 bases, there was a span of 10 bases. The CDR3 contains 13 residues. Germline V gene sequence: CDR1 MNHNY, CDR2 SVGAGI (reference sequence). This clone was counted once. Clones were sequenced by immunoSEQ multiplex PCR, and TCRdb holds only the in-frame ones, with some missing. The sample contains tens of thousands of clones, 75% to 85% of which appear only once. This specimen consisted of CD4+ or CD8+ T cells sorted from blood, obtained in a trial of the OX40 agonist ivuxolimab. The source is an adult with an advanced solid tumor such as melanoma, head and neck, liver or kidney cancer. J is TRBJ2-5 and V is TRBV6-6, with D possibly TRBD1 on 6 matching bases. The CDR3 protein is CASSPRGKETQYF. DNA of the CDR3: TGTGCCAGCAGTCCCAGGGGTAAAGAGACCCAGTACTTC.